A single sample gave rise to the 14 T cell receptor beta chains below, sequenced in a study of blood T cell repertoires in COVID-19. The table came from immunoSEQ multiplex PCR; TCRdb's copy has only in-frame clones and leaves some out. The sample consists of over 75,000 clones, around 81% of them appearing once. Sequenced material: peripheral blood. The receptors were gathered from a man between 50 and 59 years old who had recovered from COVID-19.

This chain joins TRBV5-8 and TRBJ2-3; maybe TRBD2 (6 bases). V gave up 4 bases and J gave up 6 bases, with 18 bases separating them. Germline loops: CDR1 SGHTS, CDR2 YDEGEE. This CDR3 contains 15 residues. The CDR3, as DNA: TGTGCCAGCAGCCCGGAGGGGAGAGGTTATGATACGCAGTATTTT. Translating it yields CASSPEGRGYDTQYF. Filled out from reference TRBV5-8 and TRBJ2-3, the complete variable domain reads EAGVTQSPTHLIKTRGQQATLRCSPISGHTSVYWYQQALGLGLQFLLWYDEGEERNRGNFPPRFSGRQFPNYSSELNVNALELEDSALYLCASSPEGRGYDTQYFGPGTRLTVL.

DNA for the CDR3: TGTGCCAGCAGGGATCCAGGGGTTTCTGGAAACACCATATATTTT. Amino acids: CASRDPGVSGNTIYF. The rearrangement uses TRBV6-5 and TRBJ1-3, with D possibly being TRBD1 (6 bases). Trimming left V 6 bases short and J 1 base short, with 13 bases between. Germline V gene sequence: CDR1 MNHEY, CDR2 SVGAGI. The length of the CDR3 is 15 residues.

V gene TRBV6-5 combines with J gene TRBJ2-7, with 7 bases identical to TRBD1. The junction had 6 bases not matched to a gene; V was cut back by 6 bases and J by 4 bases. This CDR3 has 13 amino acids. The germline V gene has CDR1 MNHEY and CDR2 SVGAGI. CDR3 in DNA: TGTGCCAGCAGCCGAGGGGGCTGGTACGAGCAGTACTTC. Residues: CASSRGGWYEQYF.

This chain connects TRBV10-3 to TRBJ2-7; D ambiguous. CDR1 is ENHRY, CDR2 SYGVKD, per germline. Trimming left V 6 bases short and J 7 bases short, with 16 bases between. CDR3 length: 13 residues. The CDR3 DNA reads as TGTGCCATCAGCACACCCCAAATGGCAGAGCAGTACTTC. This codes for CAISTPQMAEQYF.

The CDR3 nucleotides read TGTGCCAGCAGCTTCCAGGGCTGGGGGGCCAACGTCCTGACTTTC. Residues: CASSFQGWGANVLTF. The chain links TRBV5-6 to TRBJ2-6; possible D gene TRBD1, 5 bases. Germline loops: CDR1 SGHDT, CDR2 YYEEEE. V lost 2 bases to trimming and J lost 4 bases, with 10 bases between them. The CDR3 has 15 residues.

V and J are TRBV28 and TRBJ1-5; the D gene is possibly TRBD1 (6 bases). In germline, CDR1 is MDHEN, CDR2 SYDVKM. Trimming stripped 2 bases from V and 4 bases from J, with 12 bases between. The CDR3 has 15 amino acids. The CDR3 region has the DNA TGTGCCAGCAGTTTAAATGAGAGGGGGAATCAGCCCCAGCATTTT. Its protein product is CASSLNERGNQPQHF.

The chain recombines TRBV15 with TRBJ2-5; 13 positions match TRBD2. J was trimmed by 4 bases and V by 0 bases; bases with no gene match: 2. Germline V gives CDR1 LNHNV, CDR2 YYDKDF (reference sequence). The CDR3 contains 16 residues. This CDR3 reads CATSRDRLAGGETQYF. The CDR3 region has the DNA TGTGCCACCAGCAGAGACCGACTAGCGGGGGGAGAGACCCAGTACTTC.

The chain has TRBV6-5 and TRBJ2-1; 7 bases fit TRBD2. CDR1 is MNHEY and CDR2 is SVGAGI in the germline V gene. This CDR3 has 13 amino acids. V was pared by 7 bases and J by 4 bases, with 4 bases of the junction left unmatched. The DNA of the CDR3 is TGTGCCAGCACCCGGGGGGTGTACAATGAGCAGTTCTTC. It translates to CASTRGVYNEQFF.

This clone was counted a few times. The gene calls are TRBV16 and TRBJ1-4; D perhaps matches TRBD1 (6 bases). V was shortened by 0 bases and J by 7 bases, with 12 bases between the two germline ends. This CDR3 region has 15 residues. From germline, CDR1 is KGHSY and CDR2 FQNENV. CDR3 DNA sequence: TGTGCCAGCAGCCAATCGGAACAGGGCGGTGAAAAACTGTTTTTT. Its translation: CASSQSEQGGEKLFF.

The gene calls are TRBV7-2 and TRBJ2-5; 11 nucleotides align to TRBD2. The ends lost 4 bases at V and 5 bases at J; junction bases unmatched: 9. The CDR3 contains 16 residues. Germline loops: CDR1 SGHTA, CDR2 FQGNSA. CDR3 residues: CASSSLTSGMRETQYF. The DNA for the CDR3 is TGTGCCAGCAGCTCCCTGACTAGCGGGATGAGGGAGACCCAGTACTTC.

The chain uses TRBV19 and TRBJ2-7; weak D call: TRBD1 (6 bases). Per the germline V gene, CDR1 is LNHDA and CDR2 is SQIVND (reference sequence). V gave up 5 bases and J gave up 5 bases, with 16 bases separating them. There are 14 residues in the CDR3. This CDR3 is CASSGWQGSHEQYF. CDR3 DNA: TGTGCCAGTAGTGGGTGGCAGGGGAGTCACGAGCAGTACTTC.

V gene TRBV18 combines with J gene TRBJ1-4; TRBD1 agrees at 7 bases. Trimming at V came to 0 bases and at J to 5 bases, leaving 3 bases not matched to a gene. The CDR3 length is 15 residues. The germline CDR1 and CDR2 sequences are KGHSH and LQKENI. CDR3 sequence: CASSPPGTANEKLFF. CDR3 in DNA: TGTGCCAGCTCACCACCCGGGACAGCGAATGAAAAACTGTTTTTT.

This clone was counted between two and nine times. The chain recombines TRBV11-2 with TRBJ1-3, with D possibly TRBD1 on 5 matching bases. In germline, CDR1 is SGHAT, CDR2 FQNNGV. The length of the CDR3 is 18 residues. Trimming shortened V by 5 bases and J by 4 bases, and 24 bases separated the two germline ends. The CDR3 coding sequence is TGTGCCAGCAGCCAACAGCCCCGGGACTATTCAAGGGGAAACACCATATATTTT. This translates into CASSQQPRDYSRGNTIYF.

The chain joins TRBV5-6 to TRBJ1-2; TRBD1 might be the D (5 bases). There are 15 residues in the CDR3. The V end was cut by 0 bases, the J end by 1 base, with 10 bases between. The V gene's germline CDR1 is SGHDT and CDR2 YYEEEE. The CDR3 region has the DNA TGTGCCAGCAGCTTGGGAGGCAGGGTTAACTATGGCTACACCTTC. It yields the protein CASSLGGRVNYGYTF.